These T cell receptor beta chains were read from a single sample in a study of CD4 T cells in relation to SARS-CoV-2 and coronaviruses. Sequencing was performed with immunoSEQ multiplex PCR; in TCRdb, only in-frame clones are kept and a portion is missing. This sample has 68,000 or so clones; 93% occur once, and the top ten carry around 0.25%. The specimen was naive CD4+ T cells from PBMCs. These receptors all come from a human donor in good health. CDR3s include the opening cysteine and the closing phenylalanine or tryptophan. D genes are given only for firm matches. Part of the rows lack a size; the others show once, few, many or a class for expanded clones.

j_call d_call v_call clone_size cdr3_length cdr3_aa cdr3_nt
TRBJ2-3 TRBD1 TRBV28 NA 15 CASYRGGLGTDTQYF TGTGCCAGTTACAGAGGGGGCCTTGGCACAGATACGCAGTATTTT
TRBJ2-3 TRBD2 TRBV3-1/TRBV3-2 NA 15 CASSQAGGLINTQYF TGTGCCAGCAGCCAAGCGGGGGGGCTCATAAATACGCAGTATTTT
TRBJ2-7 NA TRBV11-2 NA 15 CASSLGGHPTYEQYF TGTGCCAGCAGCTTAGGGGGACACCCTACCTACGAGCAGTACTTC
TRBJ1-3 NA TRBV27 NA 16 CASSLPQGNSGNTIYF TGTGCCAGCAGTTTACCCCAGGGGAACTCTGGAAACACCATATATTTT
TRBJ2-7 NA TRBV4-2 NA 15 CASSPRGLGTYEQYF TGTGCCAGCAGTCCAAGGGGTTTGGGGACCTACGAGCAGTACTTC
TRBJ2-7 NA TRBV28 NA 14 CASSLHQQGVEQYF TGTGCCAGCAGCCTCCACCAACAGGGCGTCGAGCAGTACTTC
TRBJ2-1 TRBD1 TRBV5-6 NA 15 CASSDTGGPYNEQFF TGTGCCAGCAGCGACACAGGGGGGCCTTACAATGAGCAGTTCTTC
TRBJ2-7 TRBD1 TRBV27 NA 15 CASSRSGQNSYEQYF TGTGCCAGCAGCCGCTCGGGACAGAACTCCTACGAGCAGTACTTC
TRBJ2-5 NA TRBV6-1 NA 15 CASSEAWGEVETQYF TGTGCCAGCAGTGAAGCTTGGGGTGAGGTGGAGACCCAGTACTTC
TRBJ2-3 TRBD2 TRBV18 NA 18 CASSLRSGLAGATDTQYF TGTGCCAGCTCACTGAGATCGGGACTAGCGGGGGCGACAGATACGCAGTATTTT
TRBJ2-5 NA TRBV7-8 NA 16 CASSVRGAGSGETQYF TGTGCCAGCAGCGTAAGAGGGGCAGGGAGTGGCGAGACCCAGTACTTC
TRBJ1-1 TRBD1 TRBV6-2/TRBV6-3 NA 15 CASSYGTGGDTEAFF TGTGCCAGCAGTTACGGGACAGGGGGAGACACTGAAGCTTTCTTT
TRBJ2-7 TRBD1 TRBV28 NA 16 CASSLSRGQGTYEQYF TGTGCCAGCAGTTTATCCCGGGGACAGGGTACCTACGAGCAGTACTTC
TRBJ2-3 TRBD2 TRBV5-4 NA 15 CASSSGGLSTDTQYF TGTGCCAGCAGTTCGGGGGGGCTCAGCACAGATACGCAGTATTTT
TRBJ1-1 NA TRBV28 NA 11 CASSLASEAFF TGTGCCAGCAGTTTAGCGTCTGAAGCTTTCTTT
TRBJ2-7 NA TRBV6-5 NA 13 CASRRRQGGEQYF TGTGCCAGCAGGCGACGACAGGGAGGCGAGCAGTACTTC
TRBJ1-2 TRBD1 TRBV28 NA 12 CASTRGLGGYTF TGTGCCAGCACCAGGGGGCTGGGAGGCTACACCTTC
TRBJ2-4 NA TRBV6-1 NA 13 CASSEDSRGIQYF TGTGCCAGCAGTGAAGACAGCCGCGGCATTCAGTACTTC
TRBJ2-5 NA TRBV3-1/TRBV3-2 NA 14 CASSQRRSQETQYF TGTGCCAGCAGCCAAAGGCGATCCCAAGAGACCCAGTACTTC
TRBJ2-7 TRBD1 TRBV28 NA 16 CASSSPGQGASYEQYF TGTGCCAGCAGTTCTCCCGGACAGGGGGCATCGTACGAGCAGTACTTC
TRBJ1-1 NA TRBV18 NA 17 CASSPPAGGDENTEAFF TGTGCCAGCTCACCACCGGCAGGAGGGGACGAAAACACTGAAGCTTTCTTT
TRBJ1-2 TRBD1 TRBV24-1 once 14 CATSDGTGNYGYTF TGTGCCACCAGTGATGGGACAGGTAACTATGGCTACACCTTC
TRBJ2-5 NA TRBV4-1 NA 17 CASSQRGTRRGQETQYF TGCGCCAGCAGCCAAAGGGGGACCCGACGGGGGCAAGAGACCCAGTACTTC
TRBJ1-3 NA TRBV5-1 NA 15 CASSEGQGAGNTIYF TGCGCCAGCAGCGAGGGGCAGGGCGCCGGAAACACCATATATTTT
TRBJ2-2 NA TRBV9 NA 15 CASSNMGAGTGELFF TGTGCCAGCAGCAACATGGGAGCTGGCACCGGGGAGCTGTTTTTT
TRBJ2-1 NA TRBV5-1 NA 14 CASRWGGDNNEQFF TGCGCCAGCAGATGGGGGGGGGACAACAATGAGCAGTTCTTC
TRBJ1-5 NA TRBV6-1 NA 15 CASSEGLARDQPQHF TGTGCCAGCAGTGAAGGCCTGGCACGAGATCAGCCCCAGCATTTT
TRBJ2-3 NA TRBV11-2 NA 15 CASSEVTPGTDTQYF TGTGCCAGCAGCGAGGTGACCCCCGGCACAGATACGCAGTATTTT
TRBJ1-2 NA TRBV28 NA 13 CASNFKGRYGYTF TGTGCCAGCAATTTTAAGGGGCGCTATGGCTACACCTTC
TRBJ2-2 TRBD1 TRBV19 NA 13 CASADRYTGELFF TGTGCCAGTGCGGACAGGTATACCGGGGAGCTGTTTTTT
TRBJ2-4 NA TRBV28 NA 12 CASSQDPNIQYF TGTGCCAGCAGTCAAGATCCAAACATTCAGTACTTC
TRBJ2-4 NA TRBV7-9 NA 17 CASSPGPSRRGGNIQYF TGTGCCAGCAGCCCGGGACCGAGCCGAAGGGGGGGAAACATTCAGTACTTC
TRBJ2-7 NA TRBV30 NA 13 CAWSVQSTYEQYF TGTGCCTGGAGTGTACAATCGACCTACGAGCAGTACTTC
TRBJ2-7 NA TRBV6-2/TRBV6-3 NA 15 CASSRPGTGLNEQYF TGTGCCAGCAGTAGACCCGGTACGGGGCTAAACGAGCAGTACTTC
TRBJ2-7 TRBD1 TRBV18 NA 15 CASSRDRVGGYEQYF TGTGCCAGCTCACGCGACAGGGTAGGGGGCTACGAGCAGTACTTC
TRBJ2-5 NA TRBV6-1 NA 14 CASSEAAGRETQYF TGTGCCAGCAGTGAAGCGGCAGGGCGGGAGACCCAGTACTTC
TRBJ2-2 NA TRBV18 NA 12 CASSHATGELFF TGTGCCAGCTCACACGCCACCGGGGAGCTGTTTTTT
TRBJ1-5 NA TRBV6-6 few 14 CASSRSDGSQPQHF TGTGCCAGCAGTCGATCGGACGGTTCTCAGCCCCAGCATTTT
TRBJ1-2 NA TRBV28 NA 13 CASTLQEGNGYTF TGTGCCAGCACCCTTCAGGAGGGTAATGGCTACACCTTC
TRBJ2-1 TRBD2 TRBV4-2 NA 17 CASSQDITSGTYNEQFF TGTGCCAGCAGCCAAGATATAACTAGCGGGACCTACAATGAGCAGTTCTTC
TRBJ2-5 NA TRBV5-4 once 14 CASRRTDPRETQYF TGTGCCAGCAGACGGACAGACCCCAGAGAGACCCAGTACTTC
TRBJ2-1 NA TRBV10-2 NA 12 CASSEQYNEQFF TGCGCCAGCAGTGAGCAGTACAATGAGCAGTTCTTC